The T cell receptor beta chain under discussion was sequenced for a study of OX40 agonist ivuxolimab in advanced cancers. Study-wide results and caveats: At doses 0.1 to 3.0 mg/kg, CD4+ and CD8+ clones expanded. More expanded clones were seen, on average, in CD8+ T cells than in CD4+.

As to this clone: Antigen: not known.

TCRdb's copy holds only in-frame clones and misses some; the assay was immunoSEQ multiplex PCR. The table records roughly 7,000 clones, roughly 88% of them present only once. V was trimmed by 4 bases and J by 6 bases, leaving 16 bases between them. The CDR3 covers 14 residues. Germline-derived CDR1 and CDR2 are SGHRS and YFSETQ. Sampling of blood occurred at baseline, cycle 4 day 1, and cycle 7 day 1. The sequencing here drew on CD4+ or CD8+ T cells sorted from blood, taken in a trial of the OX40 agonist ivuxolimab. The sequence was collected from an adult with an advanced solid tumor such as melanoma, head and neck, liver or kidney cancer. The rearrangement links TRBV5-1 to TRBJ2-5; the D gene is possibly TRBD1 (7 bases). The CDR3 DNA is TGCGCCAGCAGCCAGGGGGGCGGGGCGAAGACCCAGTACTTC. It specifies CASSQGGGAKTQYF.